One sample yielded the 27 T cell receptor beta chains listed below, sequenced in a study of blood T cell repertoires in COVID-19. Only in-frame clones appear in the TCRdb table, and some are missing; sequencing was by immunoSEQ multiplex PCR. The data contain roughly 67,000 clones, approximately 87% of them seen just once; the ten biggest clones take up approximately 4.4%. Specimen: peripheral blood. The receptor source for this set is a man aged 45-65 years with active COVID-19.

This clone was observed a single time. V is TRBV5-1 and J is TRBJ1-5; TRBD1 is a possible D gene (6 bases). Looked up from germline, CDR1 is SGHRS and CDR2 is YFSETQ. V lost 2 bases and J lost 1, with 10 bases in between. The CDR3 has 15 amino acids. Here the CDR3 DNA reads TGCGCCAGCAGCTTAACAGGGATGAGCAATCAGCCCCAGCATTTT. Residues: CASSLTGMSNQPQHF.

This chain uses TRBV28 with TRBJ2-5; TRBD1 aligns across 7 bases. Germline CDR1 MDHEN, CDR2 SYDVKM. The CDR3 sequence is 14 residues long. V shed 5 bases and J 5 bases; nucleotides not matched to a gene: 8. CDR3 sequence reads: CASSPTGRGETQYF. The CDR3 region has the DNA TGTGCCAGCAGTCCAACTGGCAGGGGGGAGACCCAGTACTTC.

The rearrangement joins TRBV4-3 to TRBJ2-5, with D perhaps matching TRBD1 (6 bases). V lost 0 bases and J 4 bases, leaving 12 bases between the germline ends. The V gene's germline CDR1 is LGHNA and CDR2 YSLEER. The length of the CDR3 is 15 residues. The CDR3 loop reads CASSQDIHRAETQYF. The CDR3 DNA follows: TGCGCCAGCAGCCAAGATATTCACAGGGCAGAGACCCAGTACTTC.

This rearrangement joins TRBV11-2 to TRBJ2-7; no clear D. Trimming removed 1 base from V and 6 bases from J, with 4 bases in between. Germline V lookup: CDR1 SGHAT, CDR2 FQNNGV. The CDR3 has 11 residues. CDR3: CASSLVGEQYF. DNA of the CDR3: TGTGCCAGCAGCTTAGTCGGCGAGCAGTACTTC.

J is TRBJ1-5 and V is TRBV19; the match to TRBD1 covers 7 bases. Germline-derived CDR1 and CDR2 are LNHDA and SQIVND (reference sequence). After removal of 8 bases from V and 3 bases from J, the junction contained 7 bases not matched to a gene. The CDR3 contains 14 residues. CDR3 in amino acids: CASRLRGNNQPQHF. In nucleotides, the CDR3 is TGTGCCAGTCGCCTCAGGGGGAACAATCAGCCCCAGCATTTT.

The rearrangement joins TRBV6-5 to TRBJ2-7; maybe TRBD2 (5 bases). CDR1 and CDR2 from the germline V gene are MNHEY and SVGAGI. V lost 7 bases and J 6 bases, leaving 19 bases between the germline ends. This CDR3 has 14 residues. For the CDR3, the DNA is TGTGCCAGCACTAAGAGGGCAGAAATGGGCGAGCAGTACTTC. It yields the protein CASTKRAEMGEQYF.

This chain connects TRBV11-3 to TRBJ2-3, with a weak D call TRBD2 (6 bases). V was clipped by 0 bases and J by 7 bases, with 14 bases between them. From germline, CDR1 is SGHNT and CDR2 YENEEA. The CDR3 covers 15 residues. CDR3 region: CASSLDSSAFNTQYF. In nucleotides, the CDR3 is TGTGCCAGCAGCTTAGATTCTAGCGCATTTAATACGCAGTATTTT.

This rearrangement joins TRBV13 to TRBJ2-1, with 7 bases lining up with TRBD2. The CDR3 runs 15 residues. The V gene end was trimmed by 7 bases and the J gene end by 3 bases; junction bases not matched to a gene: 9. CDR1 is PRHDT and CDR2 is FYEKMQ in the germline V gene (reference sequence). The CDR3 sequence: CASNGWVAGYNEQFF. The CDR3 DNA reads as TGTGCCAGCAACGGCTGGGTAGCGGGCTACAATGAGCAGTTCTTC.

The table lists this clone with a few counts. The chain links TRBV5-6 to TRBJ2-5; TRBD1 matches 9 bases. Germline-derived CDR1 and CDR2 are SGHDT and YYEEEE. After removal of 2 bases from V and 2 bases from J, the junction contained 7 bases not matched to a gene. This CDR3 contains 16 residues. The CDR3 reads CASSFRSTGGQETQYF. As DNA, the CDR3 is TGTGCCAGCAGCTTTAGGTCGACAGGGGGACAAGAGACCCAGTACTTC.

The chain is built from TRBV28 and TRBJ2-1; the match to TRBD2 covers 9 bases. J lost 9 bases, V lost 2 bases, and 5 bases had no gene match. The CDR3 length is 14 residues. The germline V gene encodes CDR1 MDHEN and CDR2 SYDVKM. In nucleotides, the CDR3 is TGTGCCAGCAGTTTACGTCCTAGCGGGATTGAGCAGTTCTTC. Translating it yields CASSLRPSGIEQFF.

This rearrangement joins TRBV6-2 or TRBV6-3 to TRBJ2-2; possible D gene TRBD2, 5 bases. V lost 4 bases, J lost 1 base, and 7 bases lay in between. This CDR3 spans 14 amino acids. CDR1 is MNHEY, CDR2 SVGEGT, per germline. CDR3 protein: CASSSGRNTGELFF. CDR3 in DNA: TGTGCCAGCAGTTCGGGGAGGAACACCGGGGAGCTGTTTTTT.

The V and J genes are TRBV30 and TRBJ2-2; TRBD2 might be the D (6 bases). Deletions cut 5 bases from V and 3 bases from J, with 13 bases between. The CDR3 is 14 amino acids. Looked up from germline, CDR1 is GTSNPN and CDR2 is SVGIG (reference sequence). Written as DNA, the CDR3 is TGTGCCTGGGAAAGGGGCGGGGACACCGGGGAGCTGTTTTTT. This sequence encodes CAWERGGDTGELFF.

This chain links TRBV27 with TRBJ2-4, with 7 bases matching TRBD1. Germline V gene sequence: CDR1 MNHEY, CDR2 SMNVEV (reference sequence). The CDR3 consists of 20 residues. Unmatched junction bases numbered 19, after V lost 5 bases and J lost 0 bases. The CDR3 sequence is CASSPTKRQGWGLAKNIQYF. CDR3 DNA sequence: TGTGCCAGCAGTCCGACAAAACGACAGGGTTGGGGGCTAGCCAAAAACATTCAGTACTTC.

The chain couples TRBV21-1 to TRBJ2-3; the DNA was not compared with TRBD2, the D call given in the table. TRBV21-1 is described as a pseudogene. The CDR3 spans 15 residues. Written as DNA, the CDR3 is TGTGCCAGCAGCAAAGAGCGGGGGGTGGGAGATACGCAGTATTTT. It yields the protein CASSKERGVGDTQYF.

The rearrangement joins TRBV28 to TRBJ1-2, with unresolved D. V lost 7 bases and J lost 2, with 11 bases in between. The CDR3 has 13 amino acids. Germline V gives CDR1 MDHEN, CDR2 SYDVKM. CDR3 loop: CASTLPGNYGYTF. The DNA for the CDR3 is TGTGCCAGCACCCTCCCCGGGAACTATGGCTACACCTTC.

The chain employs TRBV12-3 or TRBV12-4 and TRBJ2-5; 7 nucleotides line up with TRBD1. V was pared by 5 bases and J by 5 bases, with 5 bases of the junction left unmatched. CDR3 size: 13 residues. The CDR3 reads CASSKGQLETQYF. The CDR3 nucleotides are TGTGCCAGCAGTAAGGGACAGCTGGAGACCCAGTACTTC.

The chain recombines TRBV15 with TRBJ2-1; 7 bases map to TRBD1. This CDR3 is built from 15 residues. The germline V gene has CDR1 LNHNV and CDR2 YYDKDF (reference sequence). V lost 4 bases, J lost 2 bases, and 5 bases stayed unmatched. The CDR3 DNA is TGTGCCACCAGCATCCGGGACAGAGCCTACAATGAGCAGTTCTTC. Translating gives CATSIRDRAYNEQFF.

The chain links TRBV30 to TRBJ1-3; D is perhaps TRBD1 (6 bases). Germline lookup yields CDR1 GTSNPN and CDR2 SVGIG (reference sequence). The CDR3 length is 15 residues. V lost 3 bases to trimming and J lost 3 bases, with 15 bases between them. The CDR3 protein is CAWSAGRGIGNTIYF. CDR3 coding DNA: TGTGCCTGGAGCGCCGGCAGGGGAATTGGAAACACCATATATTTT.

The chain is built from TRBV21-1 and TRBJ1-3. TRBV21-1 is listed as a pseudogene. The CDR3 runs 15 residues. Here the CDR3 DNA reads TGTGCCAGCAGCAGTAGCTCATACTCTGGAAACACCATATATTTT. Translation: CASSSSSYSGNTIYF.

In its sample, this clone was seen a few times. V usage is TRBV5-6 and J usage is TRBJ1-1; no clear D. This CDR3 has 13 amino acids. V lost 4 bases and J lost 1, with 8 bases in between. Germline V gene sequence: CDR1 SGHDT, CDR2 YYEEEE. The CDR3 loop reads CASSRFQNTEAFF. The CDR3, as DNA: TGTGCCAGCAGCCGGTTCCAGAACACTGAAGCTTTCTTT.

The chain links TRBV5-4 to TRBJ1-3; 7 bases match TRBD1. CDR1 is SGHNT, CDR2 YYREEE, per germline (reference sequence). CDR3 length: 16 amino acids. Trimming removed 4 bases from V and 4 bases from J; junction bases left unmatched: 11. The CDR3 region is CASSTGTAYEGNTIYF. CDR3 in DNA: TGTGCCAGCAGCACCGGGACAGCTTATGAGGGAAACACCATATATTTT.

The chain has TRBV19 and TRBJ1-1, with 7 nucleotides matching TRBD1. CDR1 and CDR2 from the germline V gene are LNHDA and SQIVND (reference sequence). The V and J ends lost 11 bases and 4 bases, in that order; junction bases with no gene match: 10. There are 13 residues in the CDR3. The CDR3 loop is CASYRGLGTEAFF. CDR3 nucleotides: TGTGCCTCGTACAGGGGCTTGGGCACTGAAGCTTTCTTT.

The chain has TRBV7-6 and TRBJ2-7, with D possibly being TRBD2 (6 bases). Germline V CDR1 and CDR2: SGHVS, FNYEAQ. This CDR3 contains 15 residues. The V gene lost 1 base and the J gene lost 4 bases, with 14 bases spanning the gap. CDR3 nucleotide sequence: TGTGCCAGCAGCTTAGATTCGGGAGTTCCTTACGAGCAGTACTTC. This translates into CASSLDSGVPYEQYF.

The count of this clone is one. The J gene is TRBJ2-7, the V gene TRBV7-9; D possibly corresponds to TRBD1 (6 bases). There are 14 residues in the CDR3. The germline V gene has CDR1 SEHNR and CDR2 FQNEAQ (reference sequence). Trimming took 5 bases from V and 6 from J, leaving 17 bases between them. The CDR3 nucleotides read TGTGCCAGCAGCCATGGAGGTTTAGGGGGCGAGCAGTACTTC. Translation gives CASSHGGLGGEQYF.

The CDR3: CSAGGLAGEDTQYF. The CDR3 bases are TGCAGTGCTGGTGGACTAGCGGGGGAGGATACGCAGTATTTT. The rearrangement uses TRBV20-1 and TRBJ2-3; 13 bases are shared with TRBD2. The CDR3 extends over 14 amino acids. In germline, CDR1 is DFQATT, CDR2 SNEGSKA (reference sequence). J was trimmed by 6 bases and V by 5 bases; bases with no gene match: 5.

This CDR3 reads CASRGQGDQPQHF. The CDR3 DNA reads TGTGCCAGTCGAGGGCAGGGGGATCAGCCCCAGCATTTT. The rearrangement joins TRBV2 to TRBJ1-5; 7 nucleotides agree with TRBD1. Germline loops: CDR1 SNHLY, CDR2 FYNNEI. V was pared by 9 bases and J by 5 bases, with 7 bases of the junction left unmatched. The CDR3 has 13 amino acids.

The CDR3 region has the DNA TGTGCCAGCAGCTTCGGTCGGGGCAGGGGGGACTCTGAAGCTTTCTTT. This codes for CASSFGRGRGDSEAFF. V and J are TRBV7-9 and TRBJ1-1, with 7 bases that match TRBD1. The CDR3 has 16 amino acids. Germline V CDR1 and CDR2: SEHNR, FQNEAQ (reference sequence). V was clipped by 3 bases and J by 6 bases; unmatched bases: 13. The whole variable domain, filled in from reference TRBV7-9 and TRBJ1-1, reads DTGVSQNPRHKITKRGQNVTFRCDPISEHNRLYWYRQTLGQGPEFLTYFQNEAQLEKSRLLSDRFSAERPKGSFSTLEIQRTEQGDSAMYLCASSFGRGRGDSEAFFGQGTRLTVV.